These 30 T cell receptor beta chains were all obtained from the same sample, sequenced in a study of read filtering for tumor transcriptome and immune sequencing. This library used about 360 ng RNA and molecular barcoded adaptors spanning alpha/delta and beta/gamma chains. TCRdb re-called the reads through MiXCR, storing one row per CDR3 protein. This repertoire shows over 45,000 distinct CDR3 sequences, 20% to 25% found once; its top ten account for approximately 18%. The sequenced sample was a population of CD138-negative cells sorted from bone marrow. The receptor source for this set is a donor aged 40 or older with multiple myeloma.

This clonotype appeared many times. The chain links TRBV29-1 to TRBJ2-3; TRBD2 agrees at 12 bases. This CDR3 has 16 amino acids. Trimming took 1 base from V and 2 from J; bases not matched to a gene: 4. The V gene's germline CDR1 is SQVTM and CDR2 ANQGSEA. CDR3 amino acids: CSVEGLAGGFTDTQYF. The CDR3 DNA sequence: TGCAGCGTTGAAGGGCTAGCGGGAGGGTTCACAGATACGCAGTATTTT.

This clonotype was detected many times. This chain joins TRBV27 and TRBJ2-7; 10 bases map to TRBD2. J lost 2 bases, V lost 3 bases, and 1 base had no gene match. Per germline, CDR1 MNHEY and CDR2 SMNVEV (reference sequence). This CDR3 is 14 amino acids long. CDR3 loop: CASSFTSGAYEQYF. The CDR3 coding sequence is TGTGCCAGCAGTTTTACTAGCGGGGCCTACGAGCAGTACTTC.

There are many counts of this clonotype. This sequence joins TRBV11-2 and TRBJ2-3; unclear D gene. Germline CDR1 SGHAT, CDR2 FQNNGV. The CDR3 contains 12 residues. Trimming removed 5 bases at V and 12 bases at J, with 15 bases between. CDR3 protein: CASSTSSIFQYF. The CDR3 DNA reads as TGTGCCAGCAGCACCTCAAGTATATTTCAGTATTTT.

About this clonotype itself: Just one base apart from a much larger clone, this may be a read error. The CDR3 ends on some other residue instead of the conserved phenylalanine or tryptophan, so this is likely a read error. This chain uses TRBV10-3 with TRBJ2-3; 7 bases map to TRBD1. Trimming at V came to 7 bases and at J to 1 base, leaving 5 bases not matched to a gene. The CDR3 sequence is 14 residues long. Germline values: CDR1 ENHRY, CDR2 SYGVKD. Written as DNA, the CDR3 is TGTGCCATCAATCCTACAGGGGGCACAGATACGCAGTATTCT. Translated, it gives CAINPTGGTDTQYS.

This clonotype appeared a few times. V gene TRBV21-1 combines with J gene TRBJ2-7. TRBV21-1 is a documented pseudogene. The CDR3 covers 13 residues. CDR3 sequence reads: CASSKVPGYEQYF. CDR3 bases: TGTGCCAGCAGCAAAGTACCTGGGTACGAGCAGTACTTC.

The genes are TRBV20-1 and TRBJ2-7; TRBD2 matches 13 bases. J gave up 4 bases and V 0 bases, and 15 bases lay outside the gene matches. The CDR3 is made up of 19 amino acids. Germline V CDR1 and CDR2: DFQATT, SNEGSKA (reference sequence). This CDR3 is CSARDRLAGGGISFYEQYF. CDR3 nucleotide sequence: TGCAGTGCTAGAGATCGACTAGCGGGGGGCGGCATCTCGTTTTACGAGCAGTACTTC.

The table lists this clonotype with many counts. The chain has TRBV20-1 and TRBJ2-7; D gene ambiguous. The CDR3 length is 13 residues. V lost 5 bases and J 7 bases, leaving 18 bases between the germline ends. Germline V gene lookup returns CDR1 DFQATT and CDR2 SNEGSKA (reference sequence). CDR3 in amino acids: CSAFDRVGKEQYF. In DNA form, the CDR3 reads TGCAGTGCTTTCGATAGGGTAGGGAAAGAGCAGTACTTC.

With respect to this clonotype: This may be a read error, as it is one base from a much larger clone. The rearrangement uses TRBV7-8 and TRBJ2-1; D is perhaps TRBD2 (7 bases). The CDR3 is made up of 17 amino acids. Per the germline V gene, CDR1 is SGHVS and CDR2 is FQNEAQ. V dropped 0 bases and J dropped 9 bases, with 21 bases sitting between them. The CDR3 reads CASSLAISGEGGSEQFF. The CDR3 region has the DNA TGTGCCAGCAGCTTAGCGATCTCAGGGGAGGGGGGCAGTGAGCAGTTCTTC. The entire variable domain, with the rest obtained from reference TRBV7-8 and TRBJ2-1, is as follows: GAGVSQSPRYKVAKRGQDVALRCDPISGHVSLFWYQQALGQGPEFLTYFQNEAQLDKSGLPSDRFFAERPEGSVSTLKIQRTQQEDSAVYLCASSLAISGEGGSEQFFGPGTRLTVL.

This clonotype has a handful of counts. This chain joins TRBV24-1 and TRBJ2-3, with D uncertain. This CDR3 comprises 13 residues. CDR1 and CDR2 from the germline V gene are KGHDR and SFDVKD. V was trimmed by 3 bases and J by 4 bases, leaving 7 bases between them. This CDR3 is CATSDPSPDTQYF. The DNA of the CDR3 is TGTGCCACCAGTGATCCTAGTCCAGATACGCAGTATTTT.

This clonotype was observed at least ten times. The rearrangement uses TRBV14 and TRBJ1-5, with 9 bases identical to TRBD1. Germline V gene sequence: CDR1 SGHDN, CDR2 FVKESK. The CDR3 length is 17 residues. After removal of 0 bases from V and 7 bases from J, the junction contained 10 bases not matched to a gene. The DNA for the CDR3 is TGTGCCAGCAGCCAAGATCGCCGGTGGACAGGGGACCAGCCCCAGCATTTT. This gives the protein CASSQDRRWTGDQPQHF.

With regard to this clonotype: This clone may be a read error of a much larger clone one base away. The chain recombines TRBV28 with TRBJ2-3; a possible D gene is TRBD1 (5 bases). The CDR3 runs to 12 residues. From germline, CDR1 is MDHEN and CDR2 SYDVKM. This CDR3 is CASSLQTDTRYF. DNA for the CDR3: TGTGCCAGCAGTTTACAGACAGATACGCGGTATTTT.

The table lists this clonotype with many counts. The chain employs TRBV2 and TRBJ2-5, with D unclear. V shed 7 bases and J shed 1 base, with 10 bases lying between them. The CDR3 consists of 13 residues. CDR1 is SNHLY, CDR2 FYNNEI, per germline. The CDR3 bases are TGTGCCAGCACCTTGGAGACCCAAGAGACCCAGTACTTC. Encoded protein: CASTLETQETQYF.

This clonotype was seen many times. The chain uses TRBV5-4 and TRBJ2-7, with D hard to call. The CDR3 has 13 residues. Looked up from germline, CDR1 is SGHNT and CDR2 is YYREEE (reference sequence). Trimming took 2 bases from V and 7 from J, leaving 13 bases between them. The chain's CDR3 is CASSLLFELEQYF. CDR3 nucleotide sequence: TGTGCCAGCAGCTTACTGTTTGAATTGGAGCAGTACTTC. The whole variable domain, filled in from reference TRBV5-4 and TRBJ2-7, reads ETGVTQSPTHLIKTRGQQVTLRCSSQSGHNTVSWYQQALGQGPQFIFQYYREEENGRGNFPPRFSGLQFPNYSSELNVNALELDDSALYLCASSLLFELEQYFGPGTRLTVT.

This rearrangement joins TRBV20-1 to TRBJ2-1, with 11 bases identical to TRBD2. Germline assignment: CDR1 DFQATT and CDR2 SNEGSKA (reference sequence). V was clipped by 0 bases and J by 8 bases; unmatched bases: 9. This CDR3 region has 16 residues. As DNA, the CDR3 is TGCAGTGCTAGAGATAGCGGGAGGGCGGGTGTCGATGAGCAGTTCTTC. Encoded protein: CSARDSGRAGVDEQFF.

This clonotype occurred once. This may be a read error, as it is one base from a much larger clone. CDR3 residues: CASSSRGRNTEAFF. The DNA of the CDR3 is TGTGCCAGCAGTTCCCGCGGAAGGAACACTGAAGCTTTCTTT. The chain couples TRBV28 to TRBJ1-1; D gene unclear. Looked up from germline, CDR1 is MDHEN and CDR2 is SYDVKM. Trimming removed 4 bases at V and 1 base at J, with 10 bases between. The CDR3 totals 14 residues.

This chain connects TRBV14 to TRBJ1-1, with D possibly matching TRBD1 (6 bases). Germline V lookup: CDR1 SGHDN, CDR2 FVKESK. The CDR3 consists of 15 residues. The ends were cut back, 4 bases at V and 5 bases at J, with 17 bases in the middle. The CDR3 reads CASSRSTGRGTEAFF. The DNA of the CDR3 is TGTGCCAGCAGCCGATCAACAGGGAGGGGGACTGAAGCTTTCTTT. The full variable domain, its missing parts supplied by reference TRBV14 and TRBJ1-1, is EAGVTQFPSHSVIEKGQTVTLRCDPISGHDNLYWYRRVMGKEIKFLLHFVKESKQDESGMPNNRFLAERTGGTYSTLKVQPAELEDSGVYFCASSRSTGRGTEAFFGQGTRLTVV.

There are many counts of this clonotype. The gene calls are TRBV11-2 and TRBJ2-1; 7 bases are shared with TRBD2. The CDR3 sequence is 13 residues long. The V gene's germline CDR1 is SGHAT and CDR2 FQNNGV. With 3 bases clipped from V and 9 bases from J, the junction kept 5 bases outside the gene matches. The CDR3 DNA reads as TGTGCCAGCAGCTTCGCGGGAGAAGGTGAGCAGTTCTTC. This gives the protein CASSFAGEGEQFF.

There are a few counts of this clonotype. The chain carries TRBV4-1 and TRBJ2-1, with D perhaps TRBD2 (5 bases). The CDR3 has 18 residues. Germline V gives CDR1 MGHRA, CDR2 YSYEKL. The V end was cut by 4 bases, the J end by 8 bases, with 27 bases between. The CDR3 here is CASSPKRMAATAGDEQFF. CDR3 nucleotides: TGCGCCAGCAGCCCGAAAAGGATGGCGGCCACAGCCGGGGATGAGCAGTTCTTC.

The V and J genes are TRBV12-3 or TRBV12-4 and TRBJ1-3, with D hard to call. The V end was cut by 3 bases, the J end by 4 bases, with 13 bases between. The CDR3 loop spans 15 amino acids. This chain's CDR3 is CASSLRDRRGNTIYF. For the CDR3, the DNA is TGTGCCAGCAGTTTGAGAGACCGACGGGGAAACACCATATATTTT.

This clonotype was seen only a few times. Likely a read error: the CDR3 ends without its conserved phenylalanine or tryptophan. This rearrangement joins TRBV5-1 to TRBJ1-1; D is undetermined. The germline V and J ends were trimmed by 0 bases and 0 bases, with 3 bases remaining between them. This CDR3 comprises 13 residues. CDR1 SGHRS and CDR2 YFSETQ come from the germline V gene. CDR3 sequence: CASSLGMNTEAFL. CDR3 DNA sequence: TGCGCCAGCAGCTTGGGTATGAACACTGAAGCTTTCCTT.

This clonotype was observed many times. The V gene is TRBV6-2 or TRBV6-3, the J gene TRBJ2-1; possible D gene TRBD2, 6 bases. CDR1 and CDR2 (germline): MNHEY, SVGEGT. V lost 0 bases, J lost 0 bases, and 15 bases lay in between. The CDR3 runs to 18 residues. The CDR3 here is CASSYSPGLTLSYNEQFF. Here the CDR3 DNA reads TGTGCCAGCAGTTACTCCCCCGGACTAACGCTCTCCTACAATGAGCAGTTCTTC.

V is TRBV21-1 and J is TRBJ2-3; TRBD1, the D gene given by the table, was not confirmed from the DNA. TRBV21-1 is marked as a pseudogene. CDR3 length equals 17 residues. The CDR3 DNA follows: TGTGCCAGCAGCAAAGTAAGGCGGGGACCCAGCACAGCTACGCAGTATTTT. As protein: CASSKVRRGPSTATQYF.

Concerning this clonotype: A much larger clone lies a single base off, so this may be a read error. The J gene is TRBJ2-1, the V gene TRBV19; tentatively, D is TRBD2 (6 bases). With 7 bases removed from V and 0 bases from J, the gap between germline ends came to 22 bases. Germline values: CDR1 LNHDA, CDR2 SQIVND (reference sequence). CDR3 length: 18 residues. The CDR3 sequence is CASNTPRRRGGSYNEQFF. CDR3 DNA: TGTGCCAGTAATACCCCTCGTCGGAGGGGAGGCTCCTACAATGAGCAGTTCTTC.

The chain combines TRBV28 with TRBJ2-2; D possibly corresponds to TRBD2 (6 bases). The CDR3 runs 15 residues. The germline CDR1 and CDR2 sequences are MDHEN and SYDVKM. Trimming left V 3 bases short and J 0 bases short, with 8 bases between. CDR3 sequence: CASSLEGSNTGELFF. DNA of the CDR3: TGTGCCAGCAGTTTGGAGGGGTCGAACACCGGGGAGCTGTTTTTT. The complete variable domain, with remaining parts taken from reference TRBV28 and TRBJ2-2, reads DVKVTQSSRYLVKRTGEKVFLECVQDMDHENMFWYRQDPGLGLRLIYFSYDVKMKEKGDIPEGYSVSREKKERFSLILESASTNQTSMYLCASSLEGSNTGELFFGEGSRLTVL.

This chain links TRBV5-1 with TRBJ2-5; D is perhaps TRBD1 (7 bases). The V end was cut by 2 bases, the J end by 1 base, with 15 bases between. This CDR3 has 16 residues. CDR1 and CDR2 from the germline V gene are SGHRS and YFSETQ. The CDR3 sequence: CASSLQGRGVQETQYF. In nucleotides, the CDR3 is TGCGCCAGCAGCTTACAGGGCAGGGGGGTCCAAGAGACCCAGTACTTC.

V gene TRBV7-9 combines with J gene TRBJ1-5, with D unresolved. Germline values: CDR1 SEHNR, CDR2 FQNEAQ (reference sequence). The V end lost 8 bases, the J end lost 0 bases, and 8 bases lay between the germline ends. CDR3 length: 13 residues. CDR3 in amino acids: CASGRDSNQPQHF. The CDR3 region has the DNA TGTGCCAGCGGACGCGATAGCAATCAGCCCCAGCATTTT. Filled out from reference TRBV7-9 and TRBJ1-5, the complete variable domain reads DTGVSQNPRHKITKRGQNVTFRCDPISEHNRLYWYRQTLGQGPEFLTYFQNEAQLEKSRLLSDRFSAERPKGSFSTLEIQRTEQGDSAMYLCASGRDSNQPQHFGDGTRLSIL.

The chain uses TRBV30 and TRBJ1-2; no firm D call. CDR3 size: 13 residues. Per germline, CDR1 GTSNPN and CDR2 SVGIG (reference sequence). V was shortened by 3 bases and J by 5 bases, with 13 bases between the two germline ends. The CDR3 sequence: CAWREQIIYGYTF. The CDR3 DNA is TGTGCCTGGAGGGAACAGATAATATATGGCTACACCTTC.

Note on this clonotype: It may be a read error: a sequence one base away is much more abundant. The J gene is TRBJ2-5, the V gene TRBV12-3 or TRBV12-4; D unresolved. CDR3 size: 13 residues. The CDR3 sequence is CASSLAPEETLYF. The CDR3 DNA is TGTGCCAGCAGTTTAGCCCCGGAAGAGACCCTGTACTTC.

This clonotype has more than one count but fewer than ten. The V and J genes are TRBV12-3 or TRBV12-4 and TRBJ2-5; D is uncertain. Between the trimmed V and J ends, which lost 4 bases and 5 bases, there was a span of 11 bases. This CDR3 region has 13 residues. The CDR3 region has the DNA TGTGCCAGCAGTTCGGTTGAAGGGGAGACCCAGTACTTC. Encoded protein: CASSSVEGETQYF.

About this clonotype: A read error is likely, as this CDR3 ends without the conserved phenylalanine or tryptophan. CDR3 sequence reads: CASRPETVNTEAFS. CDR3 DNA sequence: TGTGCCAGCAGACCCGAGACGGTGAACACTGAAGCTTTCTCT. This chain joins TRBV6-5 and TRBJ1-1; unclear D gene. The germline V gene has CDR1 MNHEY and CDR2 SVGAGI. The CDR3 runs 14 residues. The ends were cut back, 6 bases at V and 0 bases at J, with 11 bases in the middle.